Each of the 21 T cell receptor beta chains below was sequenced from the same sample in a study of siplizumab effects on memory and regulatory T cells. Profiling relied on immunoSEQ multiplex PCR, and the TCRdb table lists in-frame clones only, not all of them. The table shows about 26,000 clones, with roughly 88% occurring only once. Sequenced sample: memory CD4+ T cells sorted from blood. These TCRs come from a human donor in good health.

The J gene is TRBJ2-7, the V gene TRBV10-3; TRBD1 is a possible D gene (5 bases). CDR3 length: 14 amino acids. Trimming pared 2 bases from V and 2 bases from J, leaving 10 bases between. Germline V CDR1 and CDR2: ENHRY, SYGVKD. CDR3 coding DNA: TGTGCCATCAGTGAGGGGGCAGGCCCCTACGAGCAGTACTTC. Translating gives CAISEGAGPYEQYF.

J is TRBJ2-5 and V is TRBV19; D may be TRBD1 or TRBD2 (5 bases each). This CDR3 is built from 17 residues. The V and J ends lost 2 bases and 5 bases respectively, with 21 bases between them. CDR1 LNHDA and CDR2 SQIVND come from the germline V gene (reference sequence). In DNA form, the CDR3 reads TGTGCCAGTAGTATAAGCGGACAAAGGGTTATTGGGGAGACCCAGTACTTC. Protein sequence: CASSISGQRVIGETQYF.

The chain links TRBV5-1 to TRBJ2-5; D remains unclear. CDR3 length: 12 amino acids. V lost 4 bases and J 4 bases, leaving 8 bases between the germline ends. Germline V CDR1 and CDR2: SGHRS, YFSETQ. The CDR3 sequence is CASSGDPETQYF. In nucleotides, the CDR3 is TGCGCCAGCAGCGGCGACCCAGAGACCCAGTACTTC.

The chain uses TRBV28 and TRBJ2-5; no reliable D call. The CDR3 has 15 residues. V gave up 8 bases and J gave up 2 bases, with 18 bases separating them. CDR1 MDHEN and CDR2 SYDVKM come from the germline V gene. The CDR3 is CASAARLGPQETQYF. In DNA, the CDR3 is TGTGCCAGCGCAGCACGTCTAGGACCACAAGAGACCCAGTACTTC.

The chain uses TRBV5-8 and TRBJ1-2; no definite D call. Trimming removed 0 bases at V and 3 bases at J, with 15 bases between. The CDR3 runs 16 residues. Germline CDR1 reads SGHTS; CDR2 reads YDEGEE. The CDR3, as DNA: TGTGCCAGCAGCTTGGTGTGGGTACTGGGTCACTATGGCTACACCTTC. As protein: CASSLVWVLGHYGYTF.

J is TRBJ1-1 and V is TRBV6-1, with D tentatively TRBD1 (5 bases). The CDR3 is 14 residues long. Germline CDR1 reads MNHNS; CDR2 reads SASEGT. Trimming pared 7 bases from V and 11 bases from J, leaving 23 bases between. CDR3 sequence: CASTSSAGARAAFF. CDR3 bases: TGTGCCAGCACTTCGTCCGCCGGGGCCAGGGCGGCTTTCTTT.

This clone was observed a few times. CDR3 protein: CASRGRGFNQPQHF. The CDR3 DNA reads as TGCGCCAGCCGAGGGCGGGGATTTAATCAGCCCCAGCATTTT. This rearrangement joins TRBV4-1 to TRBJ1-5, with D hard to call. Germline assignment: CDR1 MGHRA and CDR2 YSYEKL. Between the trimmed V and J ends, which lost 8 bases and 4 bases, there was a span of 15 bases. This CDR3 has 14 residues.

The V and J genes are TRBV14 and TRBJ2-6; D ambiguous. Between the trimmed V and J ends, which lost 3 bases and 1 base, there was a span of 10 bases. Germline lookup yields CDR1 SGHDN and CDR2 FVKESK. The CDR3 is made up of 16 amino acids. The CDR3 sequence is CASSHPVHSGANVLTF. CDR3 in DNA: TGTGCCAGCAGCCACCCGGTCCATTCTGGGGCCAACGTCCTGACTTTC. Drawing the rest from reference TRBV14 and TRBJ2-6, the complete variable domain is EAGVTQFPSHSVIEKGQTVTLRCDPISGHDNLYWYRRVMGKEIKFLLHFVKESKQDESGMPNNRFLAERTGGTYSTLKVQPAELEDSGVYFCASSHPVHSGANVLTFGAGSRLTVL.

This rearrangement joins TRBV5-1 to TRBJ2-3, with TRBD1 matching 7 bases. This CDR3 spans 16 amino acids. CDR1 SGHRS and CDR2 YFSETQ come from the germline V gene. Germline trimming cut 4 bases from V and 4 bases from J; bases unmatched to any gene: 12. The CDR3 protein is CASSDNRGFNADTQYF. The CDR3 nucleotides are TGCGCCAGCAGCGATAACAGGGGTTTTAACGCAGATACGCAGTATTTT.

This CDR3 reads CASSSLGGSNQPQHF. The DNA for the CDR3 is TGTGCCAGCAGCTCCCTAGGGGGCAGCAATCAGCCCCAGCATTTT. The chain employs TRBV5-6 and TRBJ1-5; 7 positions agree with TRBD1. CDR3 length equals 15 residues. The V gene's germline CDR1 is SGHDT and CDR2 YYEEEE. Losses at the gene ends were 3 bases for V and 1 base for J; bases not matched to a gene: 4.

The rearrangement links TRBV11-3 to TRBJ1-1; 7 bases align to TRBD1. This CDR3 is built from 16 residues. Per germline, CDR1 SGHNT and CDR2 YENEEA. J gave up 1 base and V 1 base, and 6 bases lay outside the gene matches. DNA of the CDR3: TGTGCCAGCAGCTTAGGCGCAGGGGGTTGGAACACTGAAGCTTTCTTT. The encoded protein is CASSLGAGGWNTEAFF.

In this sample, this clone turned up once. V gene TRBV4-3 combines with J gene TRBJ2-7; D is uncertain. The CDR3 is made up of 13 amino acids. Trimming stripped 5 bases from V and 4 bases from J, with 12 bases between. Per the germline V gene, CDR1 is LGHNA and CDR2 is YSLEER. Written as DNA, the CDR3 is TGCGCCAGCAGCTCAGAGGTACGGTACGAGCAGTACTTC. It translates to CASSSEVRYEQYF.

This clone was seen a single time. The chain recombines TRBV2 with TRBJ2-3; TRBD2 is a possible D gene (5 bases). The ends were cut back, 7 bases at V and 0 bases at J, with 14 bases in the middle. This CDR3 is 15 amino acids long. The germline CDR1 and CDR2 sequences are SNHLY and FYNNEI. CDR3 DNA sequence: TGTGCCAGCACTCGGCCGCGGACTAGCACAGATACGCAGTATTTT. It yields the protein CASTRPRTSTDTQYF.

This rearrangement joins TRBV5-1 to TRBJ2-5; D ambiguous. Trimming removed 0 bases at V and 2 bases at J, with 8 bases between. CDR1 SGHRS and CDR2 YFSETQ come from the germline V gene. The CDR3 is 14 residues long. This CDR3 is CASSLGTVQETQYF. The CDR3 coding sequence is TGCGCCAGCAGCTTGGGTACGGTGCAAGAGACCCAGTACTTC.

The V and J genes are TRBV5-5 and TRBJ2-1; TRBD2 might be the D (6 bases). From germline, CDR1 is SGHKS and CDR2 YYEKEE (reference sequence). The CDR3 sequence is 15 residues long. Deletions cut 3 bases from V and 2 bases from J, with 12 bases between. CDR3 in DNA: TGTGCCAGCAGCTCCGGCGGGGTTACCTACAATGAGCAGTTCTTC. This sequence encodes CASSSGGVTYNEQFF.

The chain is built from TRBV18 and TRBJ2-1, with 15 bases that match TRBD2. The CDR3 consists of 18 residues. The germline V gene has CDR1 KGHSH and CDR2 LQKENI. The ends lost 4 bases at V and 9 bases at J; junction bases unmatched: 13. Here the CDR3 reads CASSRLMTGTSGRIEQFF. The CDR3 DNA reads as TGTGCCAGCTCACGATTGATGACCGGGACTAGCGGGAGGATTGAGCAGTTCTTC.

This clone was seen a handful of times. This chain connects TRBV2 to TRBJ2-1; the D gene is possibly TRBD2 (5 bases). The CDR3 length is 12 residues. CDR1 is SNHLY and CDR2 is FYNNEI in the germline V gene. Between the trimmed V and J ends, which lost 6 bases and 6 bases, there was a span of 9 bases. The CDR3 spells CASSERLNEQFF. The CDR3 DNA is TGTGCCAGCAGCGAGCGGCTCAATGAGCAGTTCTTC.

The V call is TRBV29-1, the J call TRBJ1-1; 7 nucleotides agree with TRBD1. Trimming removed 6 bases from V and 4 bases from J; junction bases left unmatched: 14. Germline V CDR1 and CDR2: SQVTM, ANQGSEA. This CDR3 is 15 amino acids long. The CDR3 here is CSVNSQGGRLTEAFF. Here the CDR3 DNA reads TGCAGCGTGAATTCTCAGGGGGGGAGGCTCACTGAAGCTTTCTTT.

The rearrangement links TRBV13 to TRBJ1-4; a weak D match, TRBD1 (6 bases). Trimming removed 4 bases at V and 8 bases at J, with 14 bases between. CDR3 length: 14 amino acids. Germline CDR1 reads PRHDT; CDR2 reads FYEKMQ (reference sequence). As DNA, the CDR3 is TGTGCCAGCAGCTCGAACAGGGAGGGGGAAAAACTGTTTTTT. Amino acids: CASSSNREGEKLFF.

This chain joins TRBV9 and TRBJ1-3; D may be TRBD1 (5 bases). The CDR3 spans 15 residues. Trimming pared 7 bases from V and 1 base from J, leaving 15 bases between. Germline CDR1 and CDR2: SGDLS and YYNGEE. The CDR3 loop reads CASGGSTVSGNTIYF. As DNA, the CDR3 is TGTGCCAGCGGAGGTTCGACAGTTTCTGGAAACACCATATATTTT.

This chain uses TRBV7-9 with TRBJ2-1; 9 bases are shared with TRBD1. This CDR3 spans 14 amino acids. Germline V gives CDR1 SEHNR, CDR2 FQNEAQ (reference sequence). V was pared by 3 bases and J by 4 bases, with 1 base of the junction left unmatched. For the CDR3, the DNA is TGTGCCAGCAGCTTGACAGGGGGGTACAATGAGCAGTTCTTC. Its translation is CASSLTGGYNEQFF.